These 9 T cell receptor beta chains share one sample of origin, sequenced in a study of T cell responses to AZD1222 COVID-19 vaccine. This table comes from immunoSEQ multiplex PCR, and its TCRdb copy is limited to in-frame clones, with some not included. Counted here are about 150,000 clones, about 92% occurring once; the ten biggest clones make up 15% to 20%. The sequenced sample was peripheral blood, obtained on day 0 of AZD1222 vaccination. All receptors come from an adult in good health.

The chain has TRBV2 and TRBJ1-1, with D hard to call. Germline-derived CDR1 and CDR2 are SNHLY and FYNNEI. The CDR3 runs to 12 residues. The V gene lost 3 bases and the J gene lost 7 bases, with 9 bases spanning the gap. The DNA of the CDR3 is TGTGCCAGCAGTGAGGTTTTCCTTGAAGCTTTCTTT. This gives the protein CASSEVFLEAFF.

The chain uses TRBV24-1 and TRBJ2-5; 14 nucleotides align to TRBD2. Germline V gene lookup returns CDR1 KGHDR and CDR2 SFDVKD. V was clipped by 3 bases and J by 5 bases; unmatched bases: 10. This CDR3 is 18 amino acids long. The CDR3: CATSDTRTSGGPVETQYF. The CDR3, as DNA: TGTGCCACCAGTGATACCCGGACTAGCGGGGGGCCCGTGGAGACCCAGTACTTC.

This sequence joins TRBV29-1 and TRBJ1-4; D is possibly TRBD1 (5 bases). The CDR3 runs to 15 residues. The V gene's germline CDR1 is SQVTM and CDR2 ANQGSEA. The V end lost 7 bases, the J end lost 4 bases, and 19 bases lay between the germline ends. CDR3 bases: TGCAGCGCCGCAGGGAAAGAGCATATTAATGAAAAACTGTTTTTT. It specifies CSAAGKEHINEKLFF.

CDR3 residues: CASTKRRGFPYEQYF. CDR3 in DNA: TGTGCCAGCACTAAACGAAGGGGCTTCCCCTACGAGCAGTACTTC. J is TRBJ2-7 and V is TRBV6-5, with D maybe TRBD1 (5 bases). The CDR3 length is 15 residues. Germline CDR1 is MNHEY and CDR2 is SVGAGI. The V and J ends lost 7 bases and 2 bases respectively, with 18 bases between them.

In DNA form, the CDR3 reads TGCGCCAGCAGCCAAGATGCCGACAGGGGCCAGGAGTACTTC. Translation: CASSQDADRGQEYF. The V call is TRBV4-1, the J call TRBJ2-5; 8 nucleotides align to TRBD1. CDR3 length equals 14 residues. With V trimmed by 0 bases and J by 12 bases, 9 bases remained unmatched. Germline loops: CDR1 MGHRA, CDR2 YSYEKL.

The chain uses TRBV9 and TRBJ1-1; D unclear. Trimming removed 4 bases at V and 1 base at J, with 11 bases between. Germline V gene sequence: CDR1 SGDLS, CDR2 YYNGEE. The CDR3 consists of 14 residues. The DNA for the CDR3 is TGTGCCAGCAGCCCTTGGATTGAGAACACTGAAGCTTTCTTT. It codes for CASSPWIENTEAFF.

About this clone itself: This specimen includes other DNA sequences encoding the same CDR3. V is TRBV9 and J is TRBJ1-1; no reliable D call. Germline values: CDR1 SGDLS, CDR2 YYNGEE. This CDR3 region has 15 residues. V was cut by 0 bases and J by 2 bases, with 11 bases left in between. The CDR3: CASSVGGAVNTEAFF. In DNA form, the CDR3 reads TGTGCCAGCAGCGTAGGAGGAGCTGTAAACACTGAAGCTTTCTTT.

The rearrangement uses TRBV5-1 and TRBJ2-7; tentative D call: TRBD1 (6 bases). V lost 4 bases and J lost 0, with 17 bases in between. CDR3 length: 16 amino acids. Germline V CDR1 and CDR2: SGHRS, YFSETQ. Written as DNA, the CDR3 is TGCGCCAGCAGCCCGCGGTGGCAGGGGCTCTCCTACGAGCAGTACTTC. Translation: CASSPRWQGLSYEQYF.

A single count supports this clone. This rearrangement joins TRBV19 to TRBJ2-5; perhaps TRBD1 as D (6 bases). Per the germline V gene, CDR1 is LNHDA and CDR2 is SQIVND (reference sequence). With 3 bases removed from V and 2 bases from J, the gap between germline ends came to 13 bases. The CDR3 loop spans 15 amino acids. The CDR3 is CASSILTGSQETQYF. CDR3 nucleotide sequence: TGTGCCAGTAGTATCCTGACAGGATCGCAAGAGACCCAGTACTTC.